The 9 T cell receptor beta chains below were found in one sample sequenced in a study of OX40 agonist ivuxolimab in advanced cancers. TCRdb's table, derived via immunoSEQ multiplex PCR, lists solely in-frame clones and lacks some. The sample has tens of thousands of clones; 80% to 95% are singletons. The input for sequencing was CD4+ or CD8+ T cells sorted from blood, taken in a trial of the OX40 agonist ivuxolimab. The receptors come from an adult with an advanced solid tumor such as melanoma, head and neck, liver or kidney cancer.

The chain carries TRBV19 and TRBJ1-2; D ambiguous. The germline gives CDR1 LNHDA, CDR2 SQIVND (reference sequence). The CDR3 covers 15 residues. Trimming pared 7 bases from V and 3 bases from J, leaving 18 bases between. CDR3 residues: CASTALGPGDYGYTF. CDR3 DNA sequence: TGTGCCAGTACCGCTCTAGGTCCAGGCGACTATGGCTACACCTTC. Full variable domain (rest looked up from reference TRBV19 and TRBJ1-2): DGGITQSPKYLFRKEGQNVTLSCEQNLNHDAMYWYRQDPGQGLRLIYYSQIVNDFQKGDIAEGYSVSREKKESFPLTVTSAQKNPTAFYLCASTALGPGDYGYTFGSGTRLTVV.

V is TRBV19 and J is TRBJ2-1, with D perhaps matching TRBD2 (5 bases). Trimming stripped 6 bases from V and 0 bases from J, with 12 bases between. The CDR3 has 15 amino acids. Germline V gene lookup returns CDR1 LNHDA and CDR2 SQIVND (reference sequence). The CDR3 DNA sequence: TGTGCCAGTAGGCTGAGCGGTAGCTCCTACAATGAGCAGTTCTTC. Protein product: CASRLSGSSYNEQFF.

This clone was counted a single time. V is TRBV4-1 and J is TRBJ2-3, with 7 bases lining up with TRBD2. This CDR3 region has 14 residues. CDR1 and CDR2 (germline): MGHRA, YSYEKL. V lost 3 bases, J lost 5 bases, and 5 bases stayed unmatched. The CDR3 DNA follows: TGCGCCAGCAGCCAGGCGGGAGTAGTAGATACGCAGTATTTT. Translating gives CASSQAGVVDTQYF.

This rearrangement joins TRBV5-4 to TRBJ2-7; TRBD1 or TRBD2 may be the D gene (6 bases each). Per germline, CDR1 SGHNT and CDR2 YYREEE (reference sequence). CDR3 size: 14 residues. V lost 1 base and J 5 bases, leaving 13 bases between the germline ends. In nucleotides, the CDR3 is TGTGCCAGCAGCTTGAGGGGGGAAGGCCACGAGCAGTACTTC. It yields the protein CASSLRGEGHEQYF.

The CDR3 region is CASSLWPGVGEQYF. CDR3 coding DNA: TGTGCCAGCAGCTTGTGGCCAGGGGTGGGCGAGCAGTACTTC. V usage is TRBV5-8 and J usage is TRBJ2-7, with a weak D call TRBD1 (6 bases). Germline loops: CDR1 SGHTS, CDR2 YDEGEE. Between the trimmed V and J ends, which lost 1 base and 6 bases, there was a span of 14 bases. CDR3 length: 14 amino acids.

The chain combines TRBV25-1 with TRBJ1-5; D gene uncertain. CDR3 size: 11 residues. CDR1 and CDR2 (germline): MGHDK, SYGVNS. V was cut by 3 bases and J by 11 bases, with 8 bases left in between. For the CDR3, the DNA is TGTGCCAGCAGTGAGGGGTCTGCCCAGCATTTT. It encodes CASSEGSAQHF.

The rearrangement joins TRBV27 to TRBJ2-5; 14 bases agree with TRBD2. The CDR3 sequence is 16 residues long. V was pared by 2 bases and J by 4 bases, with 3 bases of the junction left unmatched. Germline V CDR1 and CDR2: MNHEY, SMNVEV (reference sequence). The CDR3 DNA reads as TGTGCCAGCAGTTTAAGGACTAGCGGGAGGCGAGAGACCCAGTACTTC. This encodes CASSLRTSGRRETQYF.

J is TRBJ2-1 and V is TRBV5-1, with 12 positions matching TRBD2. The germline V gene has CDR1 SGHRS and CDR2 YFSETQ. The ends lost 4 bases at V and 6 bases at J; junction bases unmatched: 2. The CDR3 sequence is 14 residues long. CDR3 nucleotides: TGCGCCAGCAGCCCGGGACTAGCGGGCAATGAGCAGTTCTTC. Translated: CASSPGLAGNEQFF.

This sequence joins TRBV13 and TRBJ2-7, with no clear D. Per the germline V gene, CDR1 is PRHDT and CDR2 is FYEKMQ (reference sequence). The CDR3 spans 14 residues. Deletions cut 0 bases from V and 2 bases from J, with 8 bases between. The CDR3 coding sequence is TGTGCCAGCAGCTTAGGGGGGTTAACCTACGAGCAGTACTTC. Its protein product is CASSLGGLTYEQYF.